A selection of T cell receptor beta chains follows, all from one sample in a study of control samples from healthy donors and cancer patients. The repertoire was sequenced with immunoSEQ multiplex PCR; TCRdb's copy has only in-frame clones and lacks some. The sample gives approximately 170,000 clones, 91% of which show up once; about 1.6% is in the top ten. The sample comprised blood. These receptor sequences come from a woman in her 30s in good health. Each CDR3 is given with its conserved first and last residue. Fields, in order: D gene, V gene, J gene, clone size, CDR3 DNA, CDR3 protein. A D gene is named only where the DNA matches it firmly. Some rows have no size entry. The others give once, few or many, or a class for an expanded clone.

>-|TRBV11-2|TRBJ1-2|-
TGTGCCAGCAGCTTATGGGGACAACAGGATTATGGCTACACCTTC
CASSLWGQQDYGYTF
>-|TRBV4-1|TRBJ1-2|-
TGCGCCAGCAGCCAAGGGGAAAGGTGGCACTATGGCTACACCTTC
CASSQGERWHYGYTF
>-|TRBV28|TRBJ2-1|-
TGTGCCAGCAGACAGGGTACCTACAATGAGCAGTTCTTC
CASRQGTYNEQFF
>TRBD2|TRBV11-3|TRBJ2-3|-
TGTGCCAGCAGCTCCTGGACTAGCGCGGCAGATACGCAGTATTTT
CASSSWTSAADTQYF
>TRBD1|TRBV27|TRBJ1-2|-
TGTGCCAGCAGTTTCGGCAGGGGGTATGGCTACACCTTC
CASSFGRGYGYTF
>TRBD2|TRBV14|TRBJ2-1|-
TGTGCCAGCAGTCTTCTAGCGGACGCCTACAATGAGCAGTTCTTC
CASSLLADAYNEQFF
>-|TRBV7-6|TRBJ1-1|-
TGTGCCAGCAGCCCCAGCCGGTTCCTGAACACTGAAGCTTTCTTT
CASSPSRFLNTEAFF
>TRBD1|TRBV27|TRBJ1-1|-
TGTGCCAGCAGTTCAAACCGACAGGGCCGGGTTACTGAAGCTTTCTTT
CASSSNRQGRVTEAFF
>-|TRBV6-6|TRBJ1-4|-
TGTGCCAGCAGTAACCCCGGGGCGGACGAAAAACTGTTTTTT
CASSNPGADEKLFF
>TRBD2|TRBV11-3|TRBJ2-1|-
TGTGCCAGCAGCTTAGTACTAGCGGGAGGAAATGAGCAGTTCTTC
CASSLVLAGGNEQFF
>TRBD1|TRBV6-5|TRBJ1-4|-
TGTGCCAGCAGTTACTCGACAGGGCCTAATGAAAAACTGTTTTTT
CASSYSTGPNEKLFF
>-|TRBV19|TRBJ2-2|-
TGTGCCAGTAGTATTAAGGGATACACCGGGGAGCTGTTTTTT
CASSIKGYTGELFF
>TRBD2|TRBV4-1|TRBJ2-2|-
TGCGCCAGCAGCCACGCAGCGGGGGGGCCGTCCGGGGAGCTGTTTTTT
CASSHAAGGPSGELFF
>-|TRBV2|TRBJ2-2|-
TGTGCCAGCAGTACGGGAAGCGGCACCGGGGAGCTGTTTTTT
CASSTGSGTGELFF
>-|TRBV6-5|TRBJ2-6|-
TGTGCCAGCAGTTACGTACCACCTCCGTCGGCCAACGTCCTGACTTTC
CASSYVPPPSANVLTF
>-|TRBV12-5|TRBJ1-3|-
TGTGCTAGTGGTCCCCCGGACAGCTCTGGAAACACCATATATTTT
CASGPPDSSGNTIYF
>-|TRBV19|TRBJ2-3|-
TGTGCCAGTAGTAAATTCAGGGTAAACACAGATACGCAGTATTTT
CASSKFRVNTDTQYF
>TRBD1|TRBV15|TRBJ1-4|-
TGTGCCACCAGCAGAGGGGGGGCAGGGGGTAATGAAAAACTGTTTTTT
CATSRGGAGGNEKLFF
>-|TRBV10-1|TRBJ1-2|few
TGCGCCAGCACCGCCAGGGTGTATGGCTACACCTTC
CASTARVYGYTF
>-|TRBV19|TRBJ2-1|-
TGTGCCAGTACCAGGGGAATCGGATACAATGAGCAGTTCTTC
CASTRGIGYNEQFF
>TRBD1|TRBV10-2|TRBJ1-4|-
TGCGCCAGCAGTGAGACAGGGGGAAAACTGTTTTTT
CASSETGGKLFF
>-|TRBV18|TRBJ2-7|few
TGTGCCAGCTCACCCCCTAGCGCCCGCTCCTACGAGCAGTACTTC
CASSPPSARSYEQYF
>-|TRBV27|TRBJ2-1|-
TGTGCCAGCAGTTTACGGGGGACCTACTACAATGAGCAGTTCTTC
CASSLRGTYYNEQFF
>-|TRBV18|TRBJ1-2|-
TGTGCCAGCTCACCACTACAGGATAACTATGGCTACACCTTC
CASSPLQDNYGYTF
>-|TRBV7-2|TRBJ2-3|-
TGTGCCAGCAGCTTAGGTGGGCCCAGCACAGATACGCAGTATTTT
CASSLGGPSTDTQYF
>TRBD2|TRBV11-2|TRBJ2-1|-
TGTGCCAGCAGCACCACGCTAGCGGGGGCCTACAATGAGCAGTTCTTC
CASSTTLAGAYNEQFF
>-|TRBV19|TRBJ2-5|-
TGTGCCAGTAGTCGGACAGCCCAAGAGACCCAGTACTTC
CASSRTAQETQYF
>TRBD2|TRBV6-6|TRBJ2-1|-
TGTGCCAGCAGTTACTCGCCTAGCGGGGGGTACAATGAGCAGTTCTTC
CASSYSPSGGYNEQFF
>TRBD1|TRBV6-5|TRBJ2-2|-
TGTGCCAGCATCGTAACAGGGGACCACACCGGGGAGCTGTTTTTT
CASIVTGDHTGELFF
>-|TRBV5-4|TRBJ1-5|-
TGTGCCAGCAGCCAGGGGAGGGGTCAGCCCCAGCATTTT
CASSQGRGQPQHF
>TRBD1|TRBV19|TRBJ1-5|-
TGTGCCAGTAGAATATCGACAGGGCACAATCAGCCCCAGCATTTT
CASRISTGHNQPQHF